These 20 T cell receptor beta chains were sequenced from one sample in a study of T cell responses to AZD1222 COVID-19 vaccine. The data were produced by immunoSEQ multiplex PCR, yet TCRdb's version contains in-frame clones alone and is incomplete. Of 20,000 to 30,000 clones listed, 88% are singletons. Specimen: peripheral blood, collected 28 days after the second AZD1222 dose. These receptors came from an adult who received the AZD1222 COVID-19 vaccine.

In this sample, this clone turned up once. The chain carries TRBV6-5 and TRBJ1-6, with unresolved D. Germline V gene data show CDR1 as MNHEY and CDR2 as SVGAGI. Trimming shortened V by 2 bases and J by 7 bases, and 15 bases separated the two germline ends. There are 16 residues in the CDR3. CDR3 nucleotide sequence: TGTGCCAGCAGTTACCGTTGGCAGGCGGTAAATTCACCCCTCCACTTT. It encodes CASSYRWQAVNSPLHF.

V is TRBV5-4 and J is TRBJ2-3, with no clear D. CDR1 is SGHNT and CDR2 is YYREEE in the germline V gene (reference sequence). This CDR3 contains 14 residues. The V end lost 3 bases, the J end lost 2 bases, and 10 bases lay between the germline ends. Written as DNA, the CDR3 is TGTGCCAGCAGCTCCCAATCCCTCACAGATACGCAGTATTTT. Translation: CASSSQSLTDTQYF.

The gene calls are TRBV18 and TRBJ1-2; D call uncertain. The CDR3 length is 13 residues. Germline-derived CDR1 and CDR2 are KGHSH and LQKENI. The V end was cut by 2 bases, the J end by 2 bases, with 6 bases between. This chain's CDR3 is CASSPTENYGYTF. CDR3 nucleotides: TGTGCCAGCTCACCAACCGAGAACTATGGCTACACCTTC.

The J gene is TRBJ1-2, the V gene TRBV5-4; 10 bases fit TRBD1. The CDR3 has 15 amino acids. CDR1 and CDR2 (germline): SGHNT, YYREEE (reference sequence). Germline trimming cut 4 bases from V and 1 base from J; bases unmatched to any gene: 4. The CDR3 loop is CASSPGTGVNYGYTF. The CDR3 DNA follows: TGTGCCAGCAGCCCCGGGACAGGGGTTAACTATGGCTACACCTTC.

This rearrangement joins TRBV2 to TRBJ1-4; the match to TRBD1 covers 8 bases. The CDR3 has 13 amino acids. Germline V CDR1 and CDR2: SNHLY, FYNNEI. With V trimmed by 7 bases and J by 5 bases, 3 bases remained unmatched. CDR3 nucleotides: TGTGCCAGCACCAGACAGGGGAATGAAAAACTGTTTTTT. Its protein product is CASTRQGNEKLFF.

The chain carries TRBV29-1 and TRBJ1-5, with D unresolved. This CDR3 has 13 amino acids. The germline V and J ends were trimmed by 2 bases and 7 bases, with 12 bases remaining between them. CDR1 and CDR2 (germline): SQVTM, ANQGSEA. The DNA of the CDR3 is TGCAGCGTTGAAAAAGGGAAGGGCCAGCCCCAGCATTTT. It codes for CSVEKGKGQPQHF.

The CDR3 DNA follows: TGTGCCAGCAGCCAGGACGGTAAATACACTGAAGCTTTCTTT. Encoded protein: CASSQDGKYTEAFF. V is TRBV3-1 (or the pseudogene TRBV3-2) and J is TRBJ1-1; D is ambiguous. The length of the CDR3 is 14 residues. V was shortened by 3 bases and J by 3 bases, with 11 bases between the two germline ends. Germline CDR1 is LGHDT and CDR2 is YNNKEL (reference sequence).

This chain uses TRBV18 with TRBJ1-1; tentatively, D is TRBD1 (5 bases). This CDR3 spans 13 amino acids. Germline loops: CDR1 KGHSH, CDR2 LQKENI. V gave up 6 bases and J gave up 2 bases, with 10 bases separating them. This CDR3 is CASSIDRNTEAFF. In nucleotides, the CDR3 is TGTGCCAGCTCCATTGACAGAAACACTGAAGCTTTCTTT.

V gene TRBV7-9 combines with J gene TRBJ2-7; 8 bases map to TRBD1. J was trimmed by 5 bases and V by 1 base; bases with no gene match: 10. CDR1 SEHNR and CDR2 FQNEAQ come from the germline V gene (reference sequence). CDR3 length: 16 amino acids. CDR3 in DNA: TGTGCCAGCAGCTTAGTCGGGGCAGGGGGCTCAGACGAGCAGTACTTC. Translating it yields CASSLVGAGGSDEQYF.

The chain employs TRBV19 and TRBJ1-1, with a weak D call TRBD1 (5 bases). Germline V gene data show CDR1 as LNHDA and CDR2 as SQIVND (reference sequence). V dropped 7 bases and J dropped 2 bases, with 11 bases sitting between them. The CDR3 spans 13 residues. The CDR3 is CASTDRGNTEAFF. CDR3 in DNA: TGTGCCAGTACCGATAGGGGTAACACTGAAGCTTTCTTT.

This chain joins TRBV7-2 and TRBJ2-5, with 8 bases aligning to TRBD2. CDR3 length: 13 residues. The germline CDR1 and CDR2 sequences are SGHTA and FQGNSA. V lost 8 bases to trimming and J lost 4 bases; unmatched junction nucleotides: 6. The CDR3 DNA reads as TGTGCCAGCTGCCTTCGGGAGGGAGAGACCCAGTACTTC. Its protein product is CASCLREGETQYF.

The chain links TRBV6-5 to TRBJ2-2; D not resolved. CDR3 length: 14 residues. CDR1 and CDR2 (germline): MNHEY, SVGAGI. The V end lost 7 bases, the J end lost 2 bases, and 11 bases lay between the germline ends. CDR3: CASINTANTGELFF. In DNA form, the CDR3 reads TGTGCCAGCATCAACACAGCCAACACCGGGGAGCTGTTTTTT.

This clone was detected only a few times. The V and J genes are TRBV5-5 and TRBJ2-6; the match to TRBD1 covers 9 bases. CDR3 length: 18 residues. J lost 4 bases, V lost 6 bases, and 14 bases had no gene match. Per germline, CDR1 SGHKS and CDR2 YYEKEE (reference sequence). The CDR3: CASKTLTGDRAGANVLTF. CDR3 nucleotides: TGTGCCAGCAAGACCCTGACAGGGGACAGGGCCGGGGCCAACGTCCTGACTTTC. The variable domain in full, completed from reference TRBV5-5 and TRBJ2-6, reads DAGVTQSPTHLIKTRGQQVTLRCSPISGHKSVSWYQQVLGQGPQFIFQYYEKEERGRGNFPDRFSARQFPNYSSELNVNALLLGDSALYLCASKTLTGDRAGANVLTFGAGSRLTVL.

J is TRBJ2-1 and V is TRBV11-3; unclear D gene. CDR1 is SGHNT, CDR2 YENEEA, per germline. V was pared by 2 bases and J by 0 bases, with 23 bases between. CDR3 length equals 20 residues. CDR3 residues: CASSLKGSWVDQSSYNEQFF. Written as DNA, the CDR3 is TGTGCCAGCAGCTTAAAAGGGTCTTGGGTTGACCAAAGCTCCTACAATGAGCAGTTCTTC.

The CDR3 reads CASKLAGWNEQYF. DNA of the CDR3: TGTGCCAGCAAACTGGCAGGGTGGAACGAGCAGTACTTC. V usage is TRBV2 and J usage is TRBJ2-7, with a weak D call TRBD1 (5 bases). Trimming cost V 7 bases and J 5 bases, with 15 bases left between them. Germline V gene data show CDR1 as SNHLY and CDR2 as FYNNEI. CDR3 length equals 13 residues.

This clone occurred once. The rearrangement links TRBV5-1 to TRBJ2-5; 11 positions match TRBD2. Germline V gives CDR1 SGHRS, CDR2 YFSETQ. V gave up 4 bases and J gave up 1 base; unmatched junction bases: 6. The CDR3 totals 16 residues. The CDR3, as DNA: TGCGCCAGCAGCCCGGGGACTAGCGGAGTCCAAGAGACCCAGTACTTC. Protein: CASSPGTSGVQETQYF.

The chain uses TRBV4-3 and TRBJ2-2; D possibly matches TRBD1 or TRBD2 (5 bases each). The ends were cut back, 0 bases at V and 12 bases at J, with 11 bases in the middle. Per germline, CDR1 LGHNA and CDR2 YSLEER. CDR3 length: 13 amino acids. DNA of the CDR3: TGCGCCAGCAGCCAAGATGGGGGTGGGCAGCTGTTTTTT. This encodes CASSQDGGGQLFF.

This clone has a handful of counts. V is TRBV7-2 and J is TRBJ2-3, with D possibly being TRBD1 (5 bases). The CDR3 spans 16 residues. Looked up from germline, CDR1 is SGHTA and CDR2 is FQGNSA. V was pared by 3 bases and J by 0 bases, with 13 bases between. The DNA of the CDR3 is TGTGCCAGCAGCTTGCTAGGTGGGGCCAGCACAGATACGCAGTATTTT. Its translation is CASSLLGGASTDTQYF.

V gene TRBV3-1 (or the pseudogene TRBV3-2) combines with J gene TRBJ2-5; D uncertain. Per germline, CDR1 LGHDT and CDR2 YNNKEL (reference sequence). The ends were cut back, 1 base at V and 5 bases at J, with 2 bases in the middle. This CDR3 comprises 11 residues. The CDR3 sequence: CASSQAETQYF. The CDR3 DNA follows: TGTGCCAGCAGCCAAGCGGAGACCCAGTACTTC.

This chain uses TRBV5-6 with TRBJ1-2, with TRBD1 matching 8 bases. The CDR3 has 14 residues. V was pared by 4 bases and J by 8 bases, with 10 bases of the junction left unmatched. Germline V gene lookup returns CDR1 SGHDT and CDR2 YYEEEE. The CDR3: CASSGNRGGRGYTF. In DNA, the CDR3 is TGTGCCAGCAGCGGCAACAGGGGGGGGCGAGGCTACACCTTC.